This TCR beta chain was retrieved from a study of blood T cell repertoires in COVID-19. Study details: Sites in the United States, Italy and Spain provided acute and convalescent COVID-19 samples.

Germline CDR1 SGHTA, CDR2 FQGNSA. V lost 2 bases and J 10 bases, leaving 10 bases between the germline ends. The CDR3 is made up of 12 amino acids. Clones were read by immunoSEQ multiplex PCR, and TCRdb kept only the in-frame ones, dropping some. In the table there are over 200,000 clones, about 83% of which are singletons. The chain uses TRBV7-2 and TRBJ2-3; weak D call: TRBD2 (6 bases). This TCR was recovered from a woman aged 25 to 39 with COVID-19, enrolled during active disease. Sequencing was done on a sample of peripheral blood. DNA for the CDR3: TGTGCCAGCAGCTTAACTAGCCAATCGCAGTATTTT. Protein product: CASSLTSQSQYF.